These 27 T cell receptor beta chains were sequenced from one sample in a study of T cell changes during pregnancy in multiple sclerosis. Clones were read by immunoSEQ multiplex PCR, and TCRdb kept only the in-frame ones, dropping some. The data show under 110,000 clones, about 90% seen once. Sequenced material: peripheral blood, taken after pregnancy. The receptors stem from a female donor with multiple sclerosis, enrolled in a pregnancy study.

V gene TRBV15 combines with J gene TRBJ1-1; 9 positions agree with TRBD1. V lost 3 bases and J lost 5; bases outside the gene matches: 7. The CDR3 is 15 amino acids. Germline V gene data show CDR1 as LNHNV and CDR2 as YYDKDF (reference sequence). The CDR3 protein is CATSRGDRVWTEAFF. The CDR3 nucleotides read TGTGCCACCAGCAGGGGGGACAGGGTGTGGACTGAAGCTTTCTTT.

CDR3 region: CASSFQGANTDTQYF. In DNA form, the CDR3 reads TGCGCCAGCAGCTTCCAGGGGGCTAACACAGATACGCAGTATTTT. The J gene is TRBJ2-3, the V gene TRBV5-1; TRBD1 agrees at 8 bases. The CDR3 loop spans 15 amino acids. Per germline, CDR1 SGHRS and CDR2 YFSETQ. V shed 2 bases, J shed 2 bases, and the junction held 4 bases outside the gene matches.

The chain couples TRBV28 to TRBJ2-7; maybe TRBD2 (5 bases). The V gene's germline CDR1 is MDHEN and CDR2 SYDVKM. V lost 4 bases and J 3 bases, leaving 13 bases between the germline ends. This CDR3 region has 14 residues. This CDR3 reads CASSSSDRDYEQYF. The CDR3 DNA follows: TGTGCCAGCAGTTCATCCGACCGGGACTACGAGCAGTACTTC.

The chain is built from TRBV30 and TRBJ2-2, with 7 bases identical to TRBD2. Trimming at V came to 3 bases and at J to 6 bases, leaving 7 bases not matched to a gene. The CDR3 is 14 residues long. Germline V gene lookup returns CDR1 GTSNPN and CDR2 SVGIG (reference sequence). The CDR3 here is CAWSAGTKAGELFF. DNA for the CDR3: TGTGCCTGGAGCGCCGGGACTAAAGCCGGGGAGCTGTTTTTT.

The genes are TRBV7-3 and TRBJ2-3, with TRBD2 identical over 9 bases. Losses at the gene ends were 5 bases for V and 4 bases for J; bases not matched to a gene: 7. CDR1 and CDR2 from the germline V gene are SGHTA and FQGTGA. This CDR3 has 15 residues. CDR3 in amino acids: CASSPSAGGADTQYF. In DNA form, the CDR3 reads TGTGCCAGCAGCCCATCGGCGGGGGGGGCAGATACGCAGTATTTT.

The chain has TRBV28 and TRBJ2-7; tentative D call: TRBD2 (5 bases). Deletions cut 3 bases from V and 1 base from J, with 13 bases between. The CDR3 is made up of 15 amino acids. Germline lookup yields CDR1 MDHEN and CDR2 SYDVKM. This CDR3 is CASSFPGIGSYEQYF. The CDR3, as DNA: TGTGCCAGCAGTTTTCCCGGGATCGGGTCCTACGAGCAGTACTTC.

This chain joins TRBV5-1 and TRBJ2-2, with 8 nucleotides matching TRBD2. V was clipped by 5 bases and J by 8 bases; unmatched bases: 8. Germline V CDR1 and CDR2: SGHRS, YFSETQ. The CDR3 contains 14 residues. The CDR3 DNA reads as TGCGCCAGCAGTCGGACTAGCCGATCGGGGGAGCTGTTTTTT. Translation gives CASSRTSRSGELFF.

This chain uses TRBV18 with TRBJ1-2; no clear D. The CDR3 spans 15 residues. V was pared by 3 bases and J by 4 bases, with 15 bases between. Germline V lookup: CDR1 KGHSH, CDR2 LQKENI. The CDR3 sequence is CASSPTDGGLYGYTF. Written as DNA, the CDR3 is TGTGCCAGCTCACCCACCGACGGAGGCCTCTATGGCTACACCTTC.

This clone was observed a few times. V and J are TRBV10-3 and TRBJ2-7; 9 bases align to TRBD1. Trimming at V came to 1 base and at J to 1 base, leaving 5 bases not matched to a gene. The germline V gene has CDR1 ENHRY and CDR2 SYGVKD. This CDR3 spans 16 amino acids. The CDR3 DNA is TGTGCCATCAGTGAGTTCAGGACAGGGGTTTCCTACGAGCAGTACTTC. This encodes CAISEFRTGVSYEQYF.

V gene TRBV5-4 combines with J gene TRBJ2-2, with D perhaps matching TRBD2 (6 bases). The CDR3 extends over 18 amino acids. Per the germline V gene, CDR1 is SGHNT and CDR2 is YYREEE (reference sequence). V was trimmed by 5 bases and J by 0 bases, leaving 20 bases between them. The CDR3 DNA reads as TGTGCCAGCAGTCCCTTTAGCGGAGCAAAGACGAACACCGGGGAGCTGTTTTTT. Translating it yields CASSPFSGAKTNTGELFF.

The chain employs TRBV28 and TRBJ2-1; 8 nucleotides agree with TRBD1. The V gene end was trimmed by 5 bases and the J gene end by 7 bases; junction bases not matched to a gene: 13. CDR1 and CDR2 from the germline V gene are MDHEN and SYDVKM. The CDR3 is made up of 16 amino acids. The CDR3 nucleotides read TGTGCCAGCAGTCCCCGGCGACAGGGGTTTAGGAATGAGCAGTTCTTC. Translating gives CASSPRRQGFRNEQFF.

This rearrangement joins TRBV10-3 to TRBJ2-3; TRBD1 matches at 8 bases. The ends lost 0 bases at V and 4 bases at J; junction bases unmatched: 6. The CDR3 runs to 16 residues. Looked up from germline, CDR1 is ENHRY and CDR2 is SYGVKD. The CDR3: CAISESDRGGADTQYF. DNA for the CDR3: TGTGCCATCAGTGAGTCTGACAGGGGAGGCGCAGATACGCAGTATTTT.

V usage is TRBV11-2 and J usage is TRBJ2-2, with a tentative D call TRBD1 (6 bases). The germline CDR1 and CDR2 sequences are SGHAT and FQNNGV. The CDR3 spans 16 residues. Trimming pared 3 bases from V and 0 bases from J, leaving 11 bases between. The chain's CDR3 is CASSFRGTPNTGELFF. Written as DNA, the CDR3 is TGTGCCAGCAGCTTCAGAGGGACACCGAACACCGGGGAGCTGTTTTTT.

This chain uses TRBV7-9 with TRBJ1-1, with TRBD1 matching over 10 bases. V lost 5 bases to trimming and J lost 11 bases; unmatched junction nucleotides: 8. This CDR3 has 13 amino acids. Germline assignment: CDR1 SEHNR and CDR2 FQNEAQ (reference sequence). CDR3 protein: CASSPPGQGRAFF. The CDR3 nucleotides are TGTGCCAGCAGCCCGCCGGGACAGGGGAGGGCTTTCTTT.

The chain employs TRBV5-1 and TRBJ1-1; a weak D match, TRBD1 (6 bases). The CDR3 is 13 residues long. Trimming cost V 7 bases and J 1 base, with 11 bases left between them. Per the germline V gene, CDR1 is SGHRS and CDR2 is YFSETQ. CDR3 in DNA: TGCGCCAGCGGGAAGACAGGGAACACTGAAGCTTTCTTT. Protein product: CASGKTGNTEAFF.

This clone was found once. The chain recombines TRBV2 with TRBJ2-7, with 8 bases matching TRBD1. V dropped 6 bases and J dropped 4; count of bases not matched to a gene: 5. Germline V gives CDR1 SNHLY, CDR2 FYNNEI. The CDR3 is 13 amino acids. The CDR3 bases are TGTGCCAGCAGCGGGGACAGGAATTACGAGCAGTACTTC. As protein: CASSGDRNYEQYF.

The rearrangement uses TRBV11-2 and TRBJ1-5, with D tentatively TRBD1 (6 bases). The CDR3 is 15 residues long. The germline gives CDR1 SGHAT, CDR2 FQNNGV. The germline V and J ends were trimmed by 0 bases and 6 bases, with 12 bases remaining between them. The CDR3 sequence is CASSLDRGASQPQHF. CDR3 in DNA: TGTGCCAGCAGCTTAGACCGGGGGGCGAGTCAGCCCCAGCATTTT. The full variable domain, with the rest looked up from reference TRBV11-2 and TRBJ1-5, is EAGVAQSPRYKIIEKRQSVAFWCNPISGHATLYWYQQILGQGPKLLIQFQNNGVVDDSQLPKDRFSAERLKGVDSTLKIQPAKLEDSAVYLCASSLDRGASQPQHFGDGTRLSIL.

CDR3 DNA sequence: TGTGCCAGCAGACCGGACTCGAACCACAATGAGCAGTTCTTC. The encoded protein is CASRPDSNHNEQFF. V is TRBV6-4 and J is TRBJ2-1; weak D call: TRBD2 (5 bases). The V end was cut by 6 bases, the J end by 5 bases, with 14 bases between. Germline values: CDR1 MRHNA, CDR2 SNTAGT. This CDR3 spans 14 amino acids.

The chain joins TRBV25-1 to TRBJ1-2, with D uncertain. Germline V gives CDR1 MGHDK, CDR2 SYGVNS. Trimming stripped 2 bases from V and 4 bases from J, with 5 bases between. The length of the CDR3 is 12 residues. The CDR3: CASSERGYGYTF. CDR3 nucleotides: TGTGCCAGCAGTGAACGCGGCTATGGCTACACCTTC.

This clone was seen only once. The CDR3 DNA sequence: TGTGCCAGCAGCGTAGGTAGTAGCGGGGGCCTAACTCAGTACTTC. It is translated as CASSVGSSGGLTQYF. The chain uses TRBV9 and TRBJ2-5; TRBD2 agrees at 9 bases. CDR3 length: 15 residues. The germline gives CDR1 SGDLS, CDR2 YYNGEE. V gave up 0 bases and J gave up 11 bases; unmatched junction bases: 11.

This clone was detected only once. This chain joins TRBV5-1 and TRBJ1-1; D call uncertain. The CDR3 consists of 13 residues. V lost 1 base to trimming and J lost 2 bases, with 6 bases between them. Germline CDR1 SGHRS, CDR2 YFSETQ. As DNA, the CDR3 is TGCGCCAGCAGCTTGACCCTAAACACTGAAGCTTTCTTT. This encodes CASSLTLNTEAFF. Combining the CDR3 with reference TRBV5-1 and TRBJ1-1 gives the whole variable domain KAGVTQTPRYLIKTRGQQVTLSCSPISGHRSVSWYQQTPGQGLQFLFEYFSETQRNKGNFPGRFSGRQFSNSRSEMNVSTLELGDSALYLCASSLTLNTEAFFGQGTRLTVV.

The V and J genes are TRBV30 and TRBJ1-4, with a weak D call TRBD1 (5 bases). Per germline, CDR1 GTSNPN and CDR2 SVGIG (reference sequence). Trimming took off 5 bases at V and 5 bases at J, with 12 bases between the two ends. CDR3 length: 13 residues. CDR3 in DNA: TGTGCCTGGGAAGGCAGGGAAAATGAAAAACTGTTTTTT. Translation: CAWEGRENEKLFF.

V gene TRBV6-1 combines with J gene TRBJ1-5; D gene uncertain. This CDR3 is built from 14 residues. V shed 4 bases and J shed 0 bases, with 7 bases lying between them. Germline values: CDR1 MNHNS, CDR2 SASEGT. The CDR3: CASSALDSNQPQHF. CDR3 bases: TGTGCCAGCAGTGCCCTAGATAGCAATCAGCCCCAGCATTTT.

The chain employs TRBV10-1 and TRBJ1-3; D is uncertain. CDR3 length: 16 residues. Trimming removed 7 bases from V and 1 base from J, with 17 bases in between. In germline, CDR1 is WNHNN, CDR2 SYGVQD (reference sequence). The DNA for the CDR3 is TGCGCCAGCATTAGCTTCCTGGGTCGATCTGGAAACACCATATATTTT. Translation: CASISFLGRSGNTIYF.

The J gene is TRBJ2-5, the V gene TRBV29-1; D is unclear. The CDR3 is 13 residues long. Germline CDR1 is SQVTM and CDR2 is ANQGSEA. Trimming took 3 bases from V and 2 from J, leaving 10 bases between them. The CDR3 reads CSVDRYQQETQYF. The CDR3 DNA is TGCAGCGTTGACAGGTACCAACAAGAGACCCAGTACTTC.

V and J are TRBV5-1 and TRBJ2-5, with 7 bases matching TRBD1. The CDR3 covers 15 residues. V gave up 0 bases and J gave up 1 base; unmatched junction bases: 3. Germline V gives CDR1 SGHRS, CDR2 YFSETQ. The CDR3 is CASSLGGQSQETQYF. CDR3 coding DNA: TGCGCCAGCAGCTTGGGGGGACAGTCCCAAGAGACCCAGTACTTC.

The V call is TRBV6-6, the J call TRBJ1-5; 7 nucleotides line up with TRBD1. Per germline, CDR1 MNHNY and CDR2 SVGAGI (reference sequence). The CDR3 covers 15 residues. The J segment lost 7 bases and the V segment lost 4 bases, leaving 10 bases of the junction unmatched. DNA of the CDR3: TGTGCCAGCAGTTCGGCAGGGGGAATGTGGCAGCCCCAGCATTTT. As protein: CASSSAGGMWQPQHF.